This T cell receptor (beta chain) originates from a study of CD8 T cells in Susac syndrome. High-throughput TCR beta sequencing covered peripheral CD8+ and CD4+ T cells. In contrast to the negatively isolated CD8+ and CD4+ T cells, TEMRA cells were FACS-enriched. Reverse transcription used about 0.45 to 1 ug RNA and random hexamers. Multiplex PCR with immunoSEQ amplified the TCR beta CDR3 across 54 Vbeta and 13 Jbeta. TCRdb ran MiXCR on the immunoSEQ multiplex PCR reads and lists one entry per CDR3 protein. This table has about 200,000 distinct CDR3 sequences, 90% to 95% appearing once. V gave up 7 bases and J gave up 3 bases, with 12 bases separating them. The CDR3 is 13 amino acids. Per the germline V gene, CDR1 is MNHNY and CDR2 is SVGAGI (reference sequence).

The receptor's source is a human donor with multiple sclerosis. The gene calls are TRBV6-6 and TRBJ1-1; a weak D match, TRBD1 (5 bases). Sequencing input: CD4+ T cells from PBMCs. CDR3 amino acids: CASISWGDTEAFF. CDR3 nucleotides: TGTGCCAGCATATCTTGGGGGGACACTGAAGCTTTCTTT.